The 26 T cell receptor beta chains below come from one sample, sequenced in a study of blood T cells in healthy people across ages. It was with a sample-barcoded 5' primer and a J-beta primer mix that a second PCR of about 6 to 11 cycles was run. TCRdb re-analysed the 5' RACE reads in MiXCR, keeping a single row per CDR3 protein. This sample yields about 780,000 distinct CDR3 sequences, of which about half are seen a single time; around a sixth belongs to the top ten. The source material was blood. The receptors shown here come from an elderly man in good health.

The rearrangement joins TRBV9 to TRBJ2-2, with 7 bases lining up with TRBD1. The CDR3 length is 16 residues. J was trimmed by 3 bases and V by 2 bases; bases with no gene match: 7. Germline-derived CDR1 and CDR2 are SGDLS and YYNGEE. CDR3 sequence: CASSVTTGPDTGELFF. The DNA of the CDR3 is TGTGCCAGCAGCGTGACGACAGGGCCCGACACCGGGGAGCTGTTTTTT.

Turning to this clonotype: This clone may be a read error of a much larger clone one base away. The chain couples TRBV29-1 to TRBJ2-3, with 7 positions matching TRBD1. Germline V gene data show CDR1 as SQVTM and CDR2 as ANQGSEA. This CDR3 has 13 residues. The V segment lost 6 bases and the J segment 2 bases; nucleotides outside the gene matches: 5. The CDR3 DNA reads TGCAGCGTAAAGACAGGGAACACAGATACGCAGTATTTT. Its protein product is CSVKTGNTDTQYF.

The chain links TRBV2 to TRBJ2-1; weak D call: TRBD2 (5 bases). Deletions cut 0 bases from V and 1 base from J, with 16 bases between. This CDR3 is built from 18 residues. Looked up from germline, CDR1 is SNHLY and CDR2 is FYNNEI. The CDR3 bases are TGTGCCAGCAGTGAAGCAGTTATATCGAGCGGTTCCTACAATGAGCAGTTCTTC. This codes for CASSEAVISSGSYNEQFF. The variable domain in full, completed from reference TRBV2 and TRBJ2-1, reads EPEVTQTPSHQVTQMGQEVILRCVPISNHLYFYWYRQILGQKVEFLVSFYNNEISEKSEIFDDQFSVERPDGSNFTLKIRSTKLEDSAMYFCASSEAVISSGSYNEQFFGPGTRLTVL.

This clonotype was seen at least ten times. V gene TRBV29-1 combines with J gene TRBJ2-7; TRBD1 or TRBD2 may be the D gene (5 bases each). The CDR3 contains 13 residues. The germline gives CDR1 SQVTM, CDR2 ANQGSEA. V was cut by 7 bases and J by 7 bases, with 20 bases left in between. CDR3 residues: CSGQQGTGQEQYF. The CDR3 bases are TGCAGCGGTCAACAAGGGACCGGTCAGGAGCAGTACTTC.

This clonotype turned up a few times. CDR3 DNA: TGCAGCGTTGAACGGGTCAGGGCCATGCAAGAGACCCAGTACTTC. Translation gives CSVERVRAMQETQYF. The rearrangement links TRBV29-1 to TRBJ2-5; D might be TRBD1 (5 bases). V was pared by 2 bases and J by 2 bases, with 15 bases between. Germline V CDR1 and CDR2: SQVTM, ANQGSEA. This CDR3 spans 15 amino acids.

The genes are TRBV28 and TRBJ2-5; TRBD1 matches 7 bases. CDR3 length equals 15 residues. V shed 6 bases and J 2 bases; nucleotides not matched to a gene: 9. CDR1 and CDR2 (germline): MDHEN, SYDVKM. The CDR3 protein is CASSRFEGQQETQYF. The CDR3 DNA follows: TGTGCCAGCAGCAGATTTGAGGGACAGCAAGAGACCCAGTACTTC.

The chain combines TRBV20-1 with TRBJ2-5, with 7 bases that match TRBD2. With V trimmed by 2 bases and J by 2 bases, 14 bases remained unmatched. CDR3 length: 17 amino acids. Germline V gives CDR1 DFQATT, CDR2 SNEGSKA (reference sequence). The CDR3 protein is CSARNSGSEGRQETQYF. The CDR3 nucleotides read TGCAGTGCTAGAAATAGCGGGTCTGAAGGGAGGCAAGAGACCCAGTACTTC.

On this clonotype itself: A read error may produce the germline difference seen at one junction end. The chain recombines TRBV20-1 with TRBJ2-2, with D possibly being TRBD2 (6 bases). Germline loops: CDR1 DFQATT, CDR2 SNEGSKA (reference sequence). CDR3 length: 11 residues. The CDR3 DNA follows: TGCAGTGCTAGGAACACCGGGGGGCTGTTTTTT. Protein: CSARNTGGLFF.

This clonotype was found a few times. The CDR3 reads CSARVSSQEQFF. The CDR3 DNA sequence: TGCAGTGCTAGAGTTAGTTCACAAGAGCAGTTCTTC. The rearrangement links TRBV20-1 to TRBJ2-1; no clear D gene. Germline CDR1 reads DFQATT; CDR2 reads SNEGSKA (reference sequence). There are 12 residues in the CDR3. The V gene lost 1 base and the J gene lost 10 bases, with 11 bases spanning the gap.

This clonotype was detected a few times. This chain links TRBV20-1 with TRBJ1-5, with 9 bases identical to TRBD1. V shed 0 bases and J 0 bases; nucleotides not matched to a gene: 15. The CDR3 is 20 amino acids. Germline V gene data show CDR1 as DFQATT and CDR2 as SNEGSKA (reference sequence). The CDR3 bases are TGCAGTGCTAGAGATCCGTTCGGGACAGGGTACCTCAATAGCAATCAGCCCCAGCATTTT. Translating gives CSARDPFGTGYLNSNQPQHF.

The chain links TRBV5-6 to TRBJ2-5, with 12 nucleotides matching TRBD2. The V gene's germline CDR1 is SGHDT and CDR2 YYEEEE. The CDR3 contains 16 residues. V lost 1 base and J lost 5; bases outside the gene matches: 6. The CDR3 reads CASSLKLAGGNETQYF. In nucleotides, the CDR3 is TGTGCCAGCAGCTTGAAACTAGCGGGAGGAAACGAGACCCAGTACTTC.

This clonotype was detected a few times. The chain is built from TRBV28 and TRBJ2-7, with D perhaps TRBD2 (5 bases). Trimming shortened V by 5 bases and J by 2 bases, and 22 bases separated the two germline ends. The CDR3 runs 17 residues. Germline V gene lookup returns CDR1 MDHEN and CDR2 SYDVKM. The CDR3, as DNA: TGTGCCAGCAGTCCAAACTCCCGGGAAAAGAGCCCCTACGAGCAGTACTTC. Its translation: CASSPNSREKSPYEQYF.

In its sample, this clonotype was seen many times. V and J are TRBV3-1 and TRBJ2-4; 7 bases align to TRBD2. CDR3 size: 11 residues. Germline loops: CDR1 LGHDT, CDR2 YNNKEL (reference sequence). Losses at the gene ends were 9 bases for V and 9 bases for J; bases not matched to a gene: 5. This CDR3 is CASSLAGIQYF. The DNA of the CDR3 is TGTGCCAGTTCCTTAGCGGGCATTCAGTACTTC.

The chain recombines TRBV7-3 with TRBJ2-5; 9 nucleotides line up with TRBD2. Trimming took 8 bases from V and 11 from J; bases not matched to a gene: 15. Germline values: CDR1 SGHTA, CDR2 FQGTGA. This CDR3 region has 14 residues. In nucleotides, the CDR3 is TGTGCCAGCTCGACTAGCGGCGCGGGGAATGAGCAGTACTTC. Protein product: CASSTSGAGNEQYF. Together with reference TRBV7-3 and TRBJ2-5, the CDR3 gives the full variable domain: GAGVSQTPSNKVTEKGKYVELRCDPISGHTALYWYRQSLGQGPEFLIYFQGTGAADDSGLPNDRFFAVRPEGSVSTLKIQRTERGDSAVYLCASSTSGAGNEQYFGPGTRLLVL.

This chain links TRBV5-1 with TRBJ2-1; D may correspond to TRBD1 or TRBD2 (5 bases each). This CDR3 has 16 residues. The germline V gene encodes CDR1 SGHRS and CDR2 YFSETQ. Trimming removed 0 bases at V and 3 bases at J, with 13 bases between. For the CDR3, the DNA is TGCGCCAGCAGCTTGGTGGGACGGCAACTCTACAATGAGCAGTTCTTC. Amino acid sequence: CASSLVGRQLYNEQFF.

The rearrangement joins TRBV20-1 to TRBJ2-7, with D possibly being TRBD2 (5 bases). The germline V gene has CDR1 DFQATT and CDR2 SNEGSKA (reference sequence). The CDR3 extends over 13 amino acids. Trimming pared 1 base from V and 2 bases from J, leaving 9 bases between. The CDR3 DNA sequence: TGCAGTGCTAGAGGCGGGCCAACCTACGAGCAGTACTTC. Translation gives CSARGGPTYEQYF.

The chain recombines TRBV6-5 with TRBJ2-7; TRBD1 agrees at 8 bases. Germline V lookup: CDR1 MNHEY, CDR2 SVGAGI. The CDR3 has 14 amino acids. With 6 bases clipped from V and 3 bases from J, the junction kept 7 bases outside the gene matches. CDR3 region: CASSLDREGYEQYF. The CDR3 DNA sequence: TGTGCCAGCAGCTTGGACAGGGAAGGCTACGAGCAGTACTTC.

This clonotype showed up just once. The genes are TRBV7-9 and TRBJ2-3; no reliable D call. CDR1 SEHNR and CDR2 FQNEAQ come from the germline V gene (reference sequence). Trimming left V 11 bases short and J 1 base short, with 16 bases between. The CDR3 consists of 14 residues. The CDR3 DNA sequence: TGTGCCTGCAAAGCCGTAGCCGGCACAGATACGCAGTATTTT. Its translation: CACKAVAGTDTQYF.

The table lists this clonotype with a few counts. The chain uses TRBV15 and TRBJ2-1; 7 bases align to TRBD2. The CDR3 runs 16 residues. Germline loops: CDR1 LNHNV, CDR2 YYDKDF (reference sequence). Trimming took 1 base from V and 0 from J; bases not matched to a gene: 3. CDR3 sequence (DNA): TGTGCCACCAGCAGAGGACTAGCTCGCTCCTACAATGAGCAGTTCTTC. This translates into CATSRGLARSYNEQFF.

The CDR3 reads CASSRSFGAGELFF. CDR3 DNA: TGTGCCAGCAGTCGTTCCTTTGGGGCCGGGGAGCTGTTTTTT. The chain joins TRBV12-3 or TRBV12-4 to TRBJ2-2; D is unresolved. The CDR3 runs 14 residues. Trimming cost V 5 bases and J 6 bases, with 13 bases left between them.

The chain uses TRBV11-2 and TRBJ2-3; weak D call: TRBD1 (6 bases). CDR3 length: 15 residues. Trimming left V 2 bases short and J 1 base short, with 10 bases between. Germline CDR1 reads SGHAT; CDR2 reads FQNNGV. CDR3 coding DNA: TGTGCCAGCAGCTTAACGTGGACAGGCACAGATACGCAGTATTTT. Protein product: CASSLTWTGTDTQYF.

This clonotype was recorded a few times. This chain links TRBV29-1 with TRBJ2-2; 8 positions agree with TRBD1. V lost 6 bases and J lost 1; bases outside the gene matches: 10. Germline V gene sequence: CDR1 SQVTM, CDR2 ANQGSEA. This CDR3 region has 16 residues. Here the CDR3 DNA reads TGCAGCGTCGCCCCAGGACAGGGTCTGAACACCGGGGAGCTGTTTTTT. Protein: CSVAPGQGLNTGELFF.

V is TRBV5-1 and J is TRBJ1-1; 11 bases agree with TRBD1. Germline V gene lookup returns CDR1 SGHRS and CDR2 YFSETQ. The J segment lost 7 bases and the V segment lost 3 bases, leaving 8 bases of the junction unmatched. The CDR3 covers 15 residues. CDR3 DNA: TGCGCCAGCAGCTCGATGGACAGGGGGCCCGGTGAAGCTTTCTTT. Its translation: CASSSMDRGPGEAFF.

The chain carries TRBV20-1 and TRBJ2-1; 7 bases map to TRBD1. CDR1 is DFQATT and CDR2 is SNEGSKA in the germline V gene (reference sequence). The CDR3 covers 13 residues. Germline trimming cut 5 bases from V and 5 bases from J; bases unmatched to any gene: 6. CDR3 sequence reads: CSARRGPDNEQFF. CDR3 coding DNA: TGCAGTGCTCGAAGGGGGCCCGACAATGAGCAGTTCTTC.

This clonotype occurred a few times. The genes are TRBV4-1 and TRBJ2-5, with D possibly matching TRBD1 (5 bases). CDR3 length: 14 residues. Trimming shortened V by 4 bases and J by 4 bases, and 13 bases separated the two germline ends. Germline V lookup: CDR1 MGHRA, CDR2 YSYEKL. Here the CDR3 DNA reads TGCGCCAGCAGCCCGGACATTTCGGGAGAGACCCAGTACTTC. Translation gives CASSPDISGETQYF.

This clonotype has just a few counts. The chain couples TRBV20-1 to TRBJ1-6; a weak D match, TRBD1 (6 bases). Germline V gene data show CDR1 as DFQATT and CDR2 as SNEGSKA (reference sequence). The CDR3 totals 15 residues. V was trimmed by 6 bases and J by 7 bases, leaving 19 bases between them. The CDR3 bases are TGCAGTGCACCAGGACAGTCAAAGCGGAATTCACCCCTCCACTTT. This sequence encodes CSAPGQSKRNSPLHF.